This T cell receptor (beta chain) was sequenced for a study of CD8 T cells in ankylosing spondylitis. Overall study findings and caveats: Prior work had noted some motif variants in reactive arthritis blood and synovial fluid. Matched ankylosing spondylitis synovial fluid reportedly showed significant enrichment of disease-linked clones. What appeared characteristic of ankylosing spondylitis blood was a TCR beta motif of about eight highly homologous variants.

This CDR3 has 14 amino acids. Trimming took 0 bases from V and 0 from J, leaving 5 bases between them. There are many counts of this clonotype. The antigen is unknown. The TCR beta libraries were generated through quantitative 5'-RACE incorporating molecular barcodes. TCRdb analysed the 5' RACE reads with MiXCR anew, one entry per CDR3 protein. The table includes 200,000 to 300,000 distinct CDR3 sequences, roughly 8.6% detected once. This sequence was found in a male donor with ankylosing spondylitis or in good health (not recorded which). The V call is TRBV12-3 or TRBV12-4, the J call TRBJ1-1; D call uncertain. The sequenced sample was blood, either unsorted or a sorted T cell fraction (not recorded which). Written as DNA, the CDR3 is TGTGCCAGCAGTTTAGCCAGTCTGAACACTGAAGCTTTCTTT. Translated, it gives CASSLASLNTEAFF.